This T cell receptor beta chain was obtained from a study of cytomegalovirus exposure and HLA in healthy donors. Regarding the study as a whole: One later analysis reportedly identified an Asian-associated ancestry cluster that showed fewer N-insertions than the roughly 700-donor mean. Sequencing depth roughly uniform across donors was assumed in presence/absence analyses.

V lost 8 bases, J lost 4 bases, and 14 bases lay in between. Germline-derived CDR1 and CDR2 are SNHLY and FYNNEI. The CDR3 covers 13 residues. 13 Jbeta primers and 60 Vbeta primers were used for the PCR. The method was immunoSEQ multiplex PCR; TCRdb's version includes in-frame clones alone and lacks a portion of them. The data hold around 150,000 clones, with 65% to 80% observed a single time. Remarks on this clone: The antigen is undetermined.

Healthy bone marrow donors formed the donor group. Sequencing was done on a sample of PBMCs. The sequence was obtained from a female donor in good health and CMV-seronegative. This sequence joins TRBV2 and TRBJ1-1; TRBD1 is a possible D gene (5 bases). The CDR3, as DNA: TGTGCCAGCTCGCCGGACATGATCACTGAAGCTTTCTTT. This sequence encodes CASSPDMITEAFF.